The present T cell receptor (beta chain) was sequenced within a study of control samples from healthy donors and cancer patients. Produced via immunoSEQ multiplex PCR; TCRdb's table is partial and in-frame only. Of 29,000 or so clones in the sample, approximately 90% are singletons; the top ten hold around 3.6%. The TCR originated in a female donor with melanoma. The material sequenced was formalin-fixed, paraffin-embedded tissue.

CDR3 sequence reads: CASSSSSETQYF. Here the CDR3 DNA reads TGTGCCAGCAGTTCATCTTCAGAGACCCAGTACTTC. The chain joins TRBV6-5 to TRBJ2-5; D remains unclear. V was trimmed by 4 bases and J by 4 bases, leaving 7 bases between them. The CDR3 contains 12 residues. Germline-derived CDR1 and CDR2 are MNHEY and SVGAGI.